The 23 T cell receptor beta chains below come from one sample, sequenced in a study of T cell responses to AZD1222 COVID-19 vaccine. TCRdb keeps only in-frame clones here, not all; method: immunoSEQ multiplex PCR. The table includes some 160,000 clones, over 85% detected once. The material was peripheral blood, obtained on day 0 of AZD1222 vaccination. All receptors come from an adult in good health.

The chain uses TRBV14 and TRBJ2-1; D is possibly TRBD2 (6 bases). Trimming took off 1 base at V and 10 bases at J, with 20 bases between the two ends. Per germline, CDR1 SGHDN and CDR2 FVKESK. The CDR3 is 16 amino acids. CDR3 in DNA: TGTGCCAGCAGCCAAGTCTCGGGGACTCGAGTCCGCGAGCAGTTCTTC. It is translated as CASSQVSGTRVREQFF.

This sequence joins TRBV7-3 and TRBJ2-3, with D possibly being TRBD2 (6 bases). CDR1 is SGHTA, CDR2 FQGTGA, per germline. Trimming shortened V by 5 bases and J by 4 bases, and 16 bases separated the two germline ends. The CDR3 runs 15 residues. This CDR3 reads CASSPPGLSSDTQYF. In nucleotides, the CDR3 is TGTGCCAGCAGCCCCCCGGGACTCTCTTCAGATACGCAGTATTTT.

The chain has TRBV4-1 and TRBJ1-6, with TRBD1 identical over 7 bases. V gave up 0 bases and J gave up 6 bases; unmatched junction bases: 2. From germline, CDR1 is MGHRA and CDR2 YSYEKL. The CDR3 has 15 amino acids. The CDR3 region has the DNA TGCGCCAGCAGCCAAGATAGACAGGGTAATTCACCCCTCCACTTT. Its protein is CASSQDRQGNSPLHF.

The V and J genes are TRBV5-1 and TRBJ2-7, with a tentative D call TRBD2 (5 bases). The CDR3 is made up of 15 amino acids. Trimming cost V 1 base and J 3 bases, with 14 bases left between them. The V gene's germline CDR1 is SGHRS and CDR2 YFSETQ. The CDR3 region is CASSLSWTPFYEQYF. CDR3 DNA: TGCGCCAGCAGCTTGAGTTGGACTCCGTTCTACGAGCAGTACTTC.

The chain recombines TRBV19 with TRBJ1-2; TRBD1 might be the D (5 bases). With 5 bases removed from V and 2 bases from J, the gap between germline ends came to 6 bases. Looked up from germline, CDR1 is LNHDA and CDR2 is SQIVND (reference sequence). The CDR3 length is 12 residues. The CDR3 spells CASSDRNYGYTF. The CDR3 nucleotides read TGTGCCAGTAGTGACAGAAACTATGGCTACACCTTC.

The J gene is TRBJ1-2, the V gene TRBV27; D is possibly TRBD1 (6 bases). V lost 8 bases to trimming and J lost 8 bases, with 24 bases between them. Germline CDR1 MNHEY, CDR2 SMNVEV (reference sequence). CDR3 length: 15 amino acids. The CDR3 spells CASHGGGGRFYGYTF. The CDR3 DNA sequence: TGTGCCAGCCATGGAGGTGGGGGGCGCTTCTACGGCTACACCTTC.

This clone was detected only once. This sequence joins TRBV27 and TRBJ1-4; D may be TRBD1 (6 bases). V gave up 8 bases and J gave up 5 bases, with 15 bases separating them. Germline V gives CDR1 MNHEY, CDR2 SMNVEV (reference sequence). This CDR3 comprises 14 residues. CDR3 nucleotide sequence: TGTGCCAGCCGCCCAGGGGTTGGAAATGAAAAACTGTTTTTT. It codes for CASRPGVGNEKLFF.

The chain carries TRBV19 and TRBJ1-4, with TRBD1 identical over 11 bases. Unmatched junction bases numbered 8, after V lost 8 bases and J lost 6 bases. CDR1 and CDR2 (germline): LNHDA, SQIVND (reference sequence). The CDR3 length is 15 residues. CDR3 sequence: CASVLRGQGDEKLFF. The CDR3 nucleotides are TGTGCCAGTGTTTTACGGGGACAGGGGGATGAAAAACTGTTTTTT.

This rearrangement joins TRBV7-9 to TRBJ1-1; 7 bases agree with TRBD1. This CDR3 is built from 14 residues. V was clipped by 5 bases and J by 5 bases; unmatched bases: 8. Germline V gives CDR1 SEHNR, CDR2 FQNEAQ (reference sequence). CDR3 residues: CASSQRQGNTEAFF. CDR3 DNA sequence: TGTGCCAGCAGCCAAAGACAGGGTAATACTGAAGCTTTCTTT.

This sequence joins TRBV7-2 and TRBJ2-2, with D unresolved. The CDR3 runs 15 residues. The germline V gene has CDR1 SGHTA and CDR2 FQGNSA. Trimming took 2 bases from V and 2 from J, leaving 9 bases between them. The CDR3 bases are TGTGCCAGCAGCTTATCTGGTGCCAACACCGGGGAGCTGTTTTTT. Translation gives CASSLSGANTGELFF.

CDR3: CASRRQAFGSIAAGEKLFF. Written as DNA, the CDR3 is TGCGCCAGCAGGCGTCAGGCGTTCGGGAGTATAGCCGCGGGAGAAAAACTGTTTTTT. The chain links TRBV5-1 to TRBJ1-4; the D is unclear. CDR1 is SGHRS, CDR2 YFSETQ, per germline. CDR3 size: 19 residues. V was pared by 5 bases and J by 8 bases, with 31 bases between.

The chain carries TRBV4-1 and TRBJ1-2; 10 nucleotides align to TRBD1. CDR3 size: 15 residues. Trimming cost V 3 bases and J 3 bases; bases outside gene matches: 4. CDR1 and CDR2 (germline): MGHRA, YSYEKL. CDR3 DNA: TGCGCCAGCAGCCAGACAGGGGGCAGCGACTATGGCTACACCTTC. This gives the protein CASSQTGGSDYGYTF.

The V gene is TRBV5-6, the J gene TRBJ2-7; a weak D match, TRBD1 (5 bases). The CDR3 covers 17 residues. Germline CDR1 SGHDT, CDR2 YYEEEE. Trimming pared 4 bases from V and 0 bases from J, leaving 20 bases between. In nucleotides, the CDR3 is TGTGCCAGCAGCCAAAGTGCCATCAGGGTTAGCTCCTACGAGCAGTACTTC. Its protein product is CASSQSAIRVSSYEQYF.

This sequence joins TRBV7-2 and TRBJ2-5; tentative D call: TRBD1 (5 bases). The CDR3 has 13 residues. Per germline, CDR1 SGHTA and CDR2 FQGNSA. V was pared by 5 bases and J by 5 bases, with 12 bases between. CDR3 protein: CASSDQGAETQYF. The CDR3 nucleotides are TGTGCCAGCAGCGATCAGGGTGCCGAGACCCAGTACTTC.

V usage is TRBV30 and J usage is TRBJ2-1, with D perhaps given as TRBD1 or TRBD2 (5 bases each). This CDR3 region has 14 residues. Germline CDR1 and CDR2: GTSNPN and SVGIG (reference sequence). With 2 bases removed from V and 3 bases from J, the gap between germline ends came to 11 bases. In DNA form, the CDR3 reads TGTGCCTGGAGTCCCTGGGGGAACTACAATGAGCAGTTCTTC. This codes for CAWSPWGNYNEQFF.

The chain links TRBV7-2 to TRBJ1-1; D call uncertain. In germline, CDR1 is SGHTA, CDR2 FQGNSA. V lost 5 bases, J lost 0 bases, and 13 bases lay in between. There are 15 residues in the CDR3. This CDR3 is CASSANGNLNTEAFF. CDR3 bases: TGTGCCAGCAGCGCAAACGGAAACTTGAACACTGAAGCTTTCTTT.

The V call is TRBV6-5, the J call TRBJ1-3; D remains unclear. V was shortened by 6 bases and J by 4 bases, with 16 bases between the two germline ends. Looked up from germline, CDR1 is MNHEY and CDR2 is SVGAGI. The CDR3 is made up of 15 amino acids. CDR3: CASSPRTERGNTIYF. DNA of the CDR3: TGTGCCAGCAGCCCACGGACGGAGCGGGGAAACACCATATATTTT.

The chain recombines TRBV18 with TRBJ2-3; tentatively, D is TRBD1 (6 bases). The CDR3 loop spans 16 amino acids. Between the trimmed V and J ends, which lost 3 bases and 1 base, there was a span of 14 bases. Germline V gives CDR1 KGHSH, CDR2 LQKENI. The CDR3 region is CASSPKQGRGTDTQYF. The CDR3 DNA sequence: TGTGCCAGCTCACCCAAACAGGGACGGGGCACAGATACGCAGTATTTT.

This chain joins TRBV27 and TRBJ1-5; 9 bases agree with TRBD1. CDR1 is MNHEY and CDR2 is SMNVEV in the germline V gene (reference sequence). The CDR3 length is 15 residues. The V and J ends lost 4 bases and 1 base, in that order; junction bases with no gene match: 2. The CDR3 region is CASSSDRGSNQPQHF. The CDR3 region has the DNA TGTGCCAGCAGTTCGGACAGGGGAAGCAATCAGCCCCAGCATTTT.

This clone has only one observation. The V and J genes are TRBV7-2 and TRBJ1-5, with D tentatively TRBD1 (5 bases). This CDR3 is built from 14 residues. The V gene's germline CDR1 is SGHTA and CDR2 FQGNSA. V was clipped by 2 bases and J by 4 bases, with 9 bases between them. DNA of the CDR3: TGTGCCAGCAGCTTAATAAAGGGGAATCAGCCCCAGCATTTT. It codes for CASSLIKGNQPQHF.

J is TRBJ2-5 and V is TRBV7-6, with 7 positions matching TRBD1. Germline V gene data show CDR1 as SGHVS and CDR2 as FNYEAQ. The V and J ends lost 5 bases and 0 bases, in that order; junction bases with no gene match: 12. CDR3 size: 17 residues. The CDR3 protein is CASSKKTGTAYQETQYF. The CDR3 DNA reads TGTGCCAGCAGCAAAAAGACCGGGACAGCCTACCAAGAGACCCAGTACTTC. The full variable domain, completed using reference TRBV7-6 and TRBJ2-5, is GAGVSQSPRYKVTKRGQDVALRCDPISGHVSLYWYRQALGQGPEFLTYFNYEAQQDKSGLPNDRFSAERPEGSISTLTIQRTEQRDSAMYRCASSKKTGTAYQETQYFGPGTRLLVL.

The chain employs TRBV11-3 and TRBJ2-4; 11 positions match TRBD1. This CDR3 spans 20 amino acids. Germline CDR1 and CDR2: SGHNT and YENEEA. The junction had 12 bases not matched to a gene; V was cut back by 1 base and J by 1 base. CDR3 sequence reads: CASSLVIVLGQGEAKNIQYF. The CDR3 DNA is TGTGCCAGCAGCTTAGTTATTGTTTTGGGACAGGGGGAGGCCAAAAACATTCAGTACTTC.

The rearrangement links TRBV6-1 to TRBJ1-2; D call uncertain. In germline, CDR1 is MNHNS, CDR2 SASEGT. V shed 0 bases and J shed 1 base, with 9 bases lying between them. The CDR3 covers 15 residues. The CDR3 nucleotides are TGTGCCAGCAGTGAAGCGCTTCCGGGTAACTATGGCTACACCTTC. Its protein product is CASSEALPGNYGYTF.